These 30 T cell receptor beta chains came from one sample sequenced in a study of CD8 T cells in ankylosing spondylitis. No antigens are known for them. Study-level points and caveats: Fewer than ten highly homologous variants made up a TCR beta motif, and this motif appeared characteristic of ankylosing spondylitis blood.

A single record per CDR3 protein comes from TCRdb applying MiXCR to the 5' RACE reads. The table includes about 840,000 distinct CDR3 sequences, 10% to 15% detected once. Sequencing was performed on blood, either unsorted or a sorted T cell fraction (not recorded which). These receptor sequences come from a male donor with ankylosing spondylitis.

The chain combines TRBV5-4 with TRBJ2-3, with a possible D match to TRBD1 (6 bases). Germline loops: CDR1 SGHNT, CDR2 YYREEE (reference sequence). This CDR3 contains 15 residues. Trimming removed 1 base at V and 1 base at J, with 10 bases between. The CDR3 spells CASSLTGSGTDTQYF. The CDR3, as DNA: TGTGCCAGCAGCTTGACAGGGTCGGGCACAGATACGCAGTATTTT.

CDR3 DNA sequence: TGCAGTGCTAGAACCGGGACAGGGGACGAGACCCAGTACTTC. Protein sequence: CSARTGTGDETQYF. The chain is built from TRBV20-1 and TRBJ2-5; 10 bases map to TRBD1. J gave up 5 bases and V 2 bases, and 5 bases lay outside the gene matches. CDR1 DFQATT and CDR2 SNEGSKA come from the germline V gene (reference sequence). The CDR3 extends over 14 amino acids.

This clonotype has just a few counts. The chain links TRBV6-1 to TRBJ1-6; no clear D gene. V was trimmed by 8 bases and J by 6 bases, leaving 8 bases between them. Germline loops: CDR1 MNHNS, CDR2 SASEGT. The CDR3 consists of 12 residues. DNA of the CDR3: TGTGCCAGCGTCCAGCTTAATTCACCCCTCCACTTT. Translating it yields CASVQLNSPLHF.

The chain couples TRBV19 to TRBJ1-5; D perhaps matches TRBD1 (5 bases). The germline V gene has CDR1 LNHDA and CDR2 SQIVND (reference sequence). This CDR3 comprises 13 residues. Trimming cost V 3 bases and J 6 bases, with 9 bases left between them. CDR3 DNA sequence: TGTGCCAGTAGTATCGGGAGGGGTCAGCCCCAGCATTTT. It encodes CASSIGRGQPQHF.

In its sample, this clonotype was seen a few times. The chain is built from TRBV20-1 and TRBJ2-3; D not resolved. The CDR3 is made up of 11 amino acids. Trimming shortened V by 5 bases and J by 5 bases, and 8 bases separated the two germline ends. CDR1 and CDR2 (germline): DFQATT, SNEGSKA (reference sequence). The CDR3, as DNA: TGCAGTGCTCCTATCTTAGATACGCAGTATTTT. Residues: CSAPILDTQYF.

This clonotype was detected many times. The chain couples TRBV7-2 to TRBJ2-7, with a possible D match to TRBD2 (7 bases). CDR1 is SGHTA, CDR2 FQGNSA, per germline. This CDR3 is built from 14 residues. The V end lost 2 bases, the J end lost 0 bases, and 8 bases lay between the germline ends. CDR3 coding DNA: TGTGCCAGCAGCTTACGGGGGGCCTCCTACGAGCAGTACTTC. This codes for CASSLRGASYEQYF.

This clonotype has a count of ten or more. The chain employs TRBV20-1 and TRBJ2-7; the D is unclear. V was cut by 5 bases and J by 4 bases, with 12 bases left in between. There are 12 residues in the CDR3. Germline lookup yields CDR1 DFQATT and CDR2 SNEGSKA (reference sequence). The CDR3 DNA is TGCAGTGCTGTGGATAACAGTTACGAGCAGTACTTC. Translating it yields CSAVDNSYEQYF.

The chain is built from TRBV4-2 and TRBJ1-1; TRBD1 might be the D (5 bases). CDR1 is LGHNA and CDR2 is YNFKEQ in the germline V gene. The V gene lost 4 bases and the J gene lost 3 bases, with 15 bases spanning the gap. The CDR3 length is 15 residues. The CDR3 nucleotides read TGTGCCAGCAGCCTCCTAAACGGAGGGGACACTGAAGCTTTCTTT. Its translation: CASSLLNGGDTEAFF.

The genes are TRBV25-1 and TRBJ2-6; D is undetermined. From germline, CDR1 is MGHDK and CDR2 SYGVNS. The CDR3 has 14 amino acids. V lost 8 bases and J lost 1, with 9 bases in between. For the CDR3, the DNA is TGTGCCAGCGGGTGGGGTTCTGGGGCCAACGTCCTGACTTTC. This gives the protein CASGWGSGANVLTF.

Only a few counts were recorded for this clonotype. The gene calls are TRBV15 and TRBJ1-1; 7 bases line up with TRBD1. Germline lookup yields CDR1 LNHNV and CDR2 YYDKDF (reference sequence). V shed 7 bases, J shed 9 bases, and the junction held 14 bases outside the gene matches. The CDR3 covers 14 residues. CDR3 in amino acids: CATNVGFGQDKAFF. The DNA of the CDR3 is TGTGCCACCAACGTAGGTTTCGGACAGGATAAAGCTTTCTTT. Drawing the rest from reference TRBV15 and TRBJ1-1, the complete variable domain is DAMVIQNPRYQVTQFGKPVTLSCSQTLNHNVMYWYQQKSSQAPKLLFHYYDKDFNNEADTPDNFQSRRPNTSFCFLDIRSPGLGDTAMYLCATNVGFGQDKAFFGQGTRLTVV.

This clonotype was detected a few times. The CDR3 region is CASSLTASTTQETQYF. The CDR3 bases are TGTGCCAGCAGCTTAACGGCGTCTACTACCCAAGAGACCCAGTACTTC. The V call is TRBV7-3, the J call TRBJ2-5; D is unresolved. Germline V gives CDR1 SGHTA, CDR2 FQGTGA. V dropped 0 bases and J dropped 1 base, with 12 bases sitting between them. The CDR3 spans 16 residues.

A few counts support this clonotype. The V gene is TRBV6-2 or TRBV6-3, the J gene TRBJ1-5, with 9 bases matching TRBD1. Germline CDR1 MNHEY, CDR2 SVGEGT. CDR3 length: 17 amino acids. The J segment lost 1 base and the V segment lost 0 bases, leaving 4 bases of the junction unmatched. The CDR3 is CASSYSRQGGSNQPQHF. The CDR3 DNA is TGTGCCAGCAGTTACTCGAGACAGGGGGGAAGCAATCAGCCCCAGCATTTT.

In this sample, this clonotype turned up a few times. The chain joins TRBV7-9 to TRBJ1-6; TRBD1 is a possible D gene (6 bases). Between the trimmed V and J ends, which lost 5 bases and 9 bases, there was a span of 17 bases. The CDR3 contains 15 residues. Germline lookup yields CDR1 SEHNR and CDR2 FQNEAQ (reference sequence). CDR3 residues: CASSPIGGNTSPLHF. CDR3 sequence (DNA): TGTGCCAGCAGCCCGATAGGGGGGAATACTTCACCCCTCCACTTT.

The chain carries TRBV5-1 and TRBJ2-7, with D unclear. The CDR3 covers 14 residues. The V and J ends lost 2 bases and 0 bases respectively, with 9 bases between them. Germline CDR1 SGHRS, CDR2 YFSETQ. The CDR3 sequence: CASSFLISSYEQYF. CDR3 nucleotides: TGCGCCAGCAGCTTTTTAATCAGCTCCTACGAGCAGTACTTC.

This clonotype showed up many times. Relative to the germline gene, one junction end is altered; a read error may explain this. The chain carries TRBV6-1 and TRBJ1-2; D uncertain. This CDR3 is built from 13 residues. Germline assignment: CDR1 MNHNS and CDR2 SASEGT. The CDR3 DNA follows: TGTGCCAGCCGGCGGGATCTTAACGATGGCTACACCTTC. This gives the protein CASRRDLNDGYTF.

At least ten counts were recorded for this clonotype. J is TRBJ2-5 and V is TRBV10-3, with D possibly matching TRBD1 (5 bases). Trimming cost V 6 bases and J 5 bases, with 19 bases left between them. This CDR3 has 15 amino acids. Germline V gene data show CDR1 as ENHRY and CDR2 as SYGVKD. The CDR3, as DNA: TGTGCCATCAGCGACAGTTTCCTCCTTCAGGAGACCCAGTACTTC. Amino acids: CAISDSFLLQETQYF.

This clonotype showed up just a few times. The chain couples TRBV5-1 to TRBJ1-2; D remains unclear. V was clipped by 0 bases and J by 4 bases, with 10 bases between them. CDR3 length equals 14 residues. Germline CDR1 reads SGHRS; CDR2 reads YFSETQ. The CDR3 DNA follows: TGCGCCAGCAGCTTGGAGTCCCAGTCCTATGGCTACACCTTC. Translated: CASSLESQSYGYTF.

This clonotype was seen many times. The V call is TRBV2, the J call TRBJ2-3; D might be TRBD1 (6 bases). V lost 2 bases, J lost 2 bases, and 8 bases lay in between. This CDR3 is built from 14 residues. Germline assignment: CDR1 SNHLY and CDR2 FYNNEI. For the CDR3, the DNA is TGTGCCAGCAGTGAAAACAGGGACACAGATACGCAGTATTTT. Its protein product is CASSENRDTDTQYF. The full variable domain, with the rest looked up from reference TRBV2 and TRBJ2-3, is EPEVTQTPSHQVTQMGQEVILRCVPISNHLYFYWYRQILGQKVEFLVSFYNNEISEKSEIFDDQFSVERPDGSNFTLKIRSTKLEDSAMYFCASSENRDTDTQYFGPGTRLTVL.

At least ten counts were recorded for this clonotype. The chain is built from TRBV7-6 and TRBJ1-5; D unresolved. Trimming pared 3 bases from V and 3 bases from J, leaving 12 bases between. This CDR3 spans 15 amino acids. CDR1 is SGHVS, CDR2 FNYEAQ, per germline. Here the CDR3 DNA reads TGTGCCAGCAGCTTCGACGCGGGGAACAATCAGCCCCAGCATTTT. Protein sequence: CASSFDAGNNQPQHF.

This clonotype came up a few times. The J gene is TRBJ1-4, the V gene TRBV6-5, with 7 bases matching TRBD1. The trim removed 5 bases at V and 11 bases at J, leaving 5 bases unmatched. The CDR3 spans 12 residues. Germline V gene sequence: CDR1 MNHEY, CDR2 SVGAGI. CDR3 nucleotides: TGTGCCAGCAGTGGCGGGACAGAGAAACTGTTTTTT. Its translation is CASSGGTEKLFF.

This clonotype was seen only a few times. The genes are TRBV12-3 or TRBV12-4 and TRBJ1-6; D gene ambiguous. The CDR3 has 11 amino acids. V was pared by 3 bases and J by 10 bases, with 4 bases between. The CDR3, as DNA: TGTGCCAGCAGTTTTAGGTCACCCCTCCACTTT. Protein: CASSFRSPLHF.

The rearrangement joins TRBV7-2 to TRBJ1-5; 7 nucleotides align to TRBD1. Unmatched junction bases numbered 13, after V lost 4 bases and J lost 7 bases. This CDR3 comprises 16 residues. Germline values: CDR1 SGHTA, CDR2 FQGNSA. The CDR3 is CASSSYRQGGKQPQHF. CDR3 DNA sequence: TGTGCCAGCAGCTCTTACCGACAGGGCGGGAAGCAGCCCCAGCATTTT.

This clonotype was observed a few times. The chain recombines TRBV9 with TRBJ2-1, with 11 bases identical to TRBD1. Germline V gene lookup returns CDR1 SGDLS and CDR2 YYNGEE. The CDR3 totals 16 residues. The V and J ends lost 0 bases and 3 bases, in that order; junction bases with no gene match: 2. CDR3 coding DNA: TGTGCCAGCAGCGTAGCTGGGACAGGGGGCTACAATGAGCAGTTCTTC. Residues: CASSVAGTGGYNEQFF.

This clonotype was picked up many times. This chain links TRBV20-1 with TRBJ1-2, with TRBD1 matching 10 bases. The CDR3 runs to 14 residues. CDR1 is DFQATT and CDR2 is SNEGSKA in the germline V gene (reference sequence). Trimming cost V 4 bases and J 3 bases; bases outside gene matches: 5. This chain's CDR3 is CSATDRGVDYGYTF. CDR3 nucleotide sequence: TGCAGTGCTACGGACAGGGGGGTAGACTATGGCTACACCTTC.

This clonotype was recorded at least ten times. This chain links TRBV12-3 or TRBV12-4 with TRBJ2-1; D remains ambiguous. The CDR3 is 14 amino acids. With 6 bases removed from V and 0 bases from J, the gap between germline ends came to 9 bases. This chain's CDR3 is CASSDLSSYNEQFF. The CDR3 DNA sequence: TGTGCCAGCAGCGACCTTAGCTCCTACAATGAGCAGTTCTTC.

The V gene is TRBV20-1, the J gene TRBJ2-1; D possibly matches TRBD1 or TRBD2 (7 bases each). The CDR3 loop spans 13 amino acids. With 3 bases removed from V and 7 bases from J, the gap between germline ends came to 13 bases. From germline, CDR1 is DFQATT and CDR2 SNEGSKA (reference sequence). In DNA, the CDR3 is TGCAGTGCTAGCAGGGGGGGCGGGAATGAGCAGTTCTTC. This encodes CSASRGGGNEQFF.

This clonotype was seen at least ten times. The V gene is TRBV6-2 or TRBV6-3, the J gene TRBJ2-3; 7 positions match TRBD1. V dropped 8 bases and J dropped 1; count of bases not matched to a gene: 6. CDR1 and CDR2 (germline): MNHEY, SVGEGT. The CDR3 extends over 14 amino acids. CDR3 in amino acids: CASRRTGGTDTQYF. In DNA, the CDR3 is TGTGCCAGCCGGAGGACAGGCGGCACAGATACGCAGTATTTT.

This clonotype was counted a few times. V gene TRBV9 combines with J gene TRBJ1-1; D uncertain. This CDR3 has 15 residues. V was cut by 0 bases and J by 0 bases, with 9 bases left in between. Germline values: CDR1 SGDLS, CDR2 YYNGEE. The CDR3 bases are TGTGCCAGCAGCGTAGGGGCAGGTATGAACACTGAAGCTTTCTTT. It yields the protein CASSVGAGMNTEAFF.

The chain joins TRBV28 to TRBJ1-5; no reliable D call. Germline assignment: CDR1 MDHEN and CDR2 SYDVKM. The CDR3 covers 12 residues. V lost 8 bases and J 3 bases, leaving 8 bases between the germline ends. The CDR3 DNA follows: TGTGCCAGCTTCAACCTCAATCAGCCCCAGCATTTT. Protein sequence: CASFNLNQPQHF.

The table lists this clonotype with many counts. The chain recombines TRBV24-1 with TRBJ2-1; 12 bases align to TRBD2. Germline V gene sequence: CDR1 KGHDR, CDR2 SFDVKD. V dropped 5 bases and J dropped 4; count of bases not matched to a gene: 8. There are 17 residues in the CDR3. CDR3 DNA: TGTGCCACCAGTGGGGCCCGAGGGACTAGCGGGTACAATGAGCAGTTCTTC. Translating it yields CATSGARGTSGYNEQFF.